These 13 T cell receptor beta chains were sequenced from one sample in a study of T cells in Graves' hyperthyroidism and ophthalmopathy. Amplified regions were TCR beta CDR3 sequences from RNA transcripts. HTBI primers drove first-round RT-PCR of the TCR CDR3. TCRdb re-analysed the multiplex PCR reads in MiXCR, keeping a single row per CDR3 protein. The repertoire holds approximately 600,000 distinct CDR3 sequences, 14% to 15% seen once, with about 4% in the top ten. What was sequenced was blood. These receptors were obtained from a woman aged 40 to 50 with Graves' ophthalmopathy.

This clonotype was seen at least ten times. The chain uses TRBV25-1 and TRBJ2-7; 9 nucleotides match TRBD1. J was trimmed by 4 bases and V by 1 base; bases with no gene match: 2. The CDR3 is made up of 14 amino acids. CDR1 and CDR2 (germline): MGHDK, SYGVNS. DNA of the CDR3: TGTGCCAGCAGTGAATTGACAGGGGGTTACGAGCAGTACTTC. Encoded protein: CASSELTGGYEQYF.

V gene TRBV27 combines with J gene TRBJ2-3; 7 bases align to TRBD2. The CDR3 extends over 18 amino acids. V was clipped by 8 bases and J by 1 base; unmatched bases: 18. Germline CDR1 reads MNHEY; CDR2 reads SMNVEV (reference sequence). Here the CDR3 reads CASSFVGLAVFGTDTQYF. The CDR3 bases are TGTGCCAGCTCGTTCGTAGGCCTAGCGGTGTTTGGCACAGATACGCAGTATTTT.

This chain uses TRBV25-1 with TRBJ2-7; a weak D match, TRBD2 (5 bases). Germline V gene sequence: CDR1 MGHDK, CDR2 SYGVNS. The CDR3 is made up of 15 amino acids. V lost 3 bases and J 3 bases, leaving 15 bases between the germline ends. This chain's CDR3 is CASSDPGLGDYEQYF. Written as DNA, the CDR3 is TGTGCCAGCAGTGATCCTGGACTCGGAGACTACGAGCAGTACTTC.

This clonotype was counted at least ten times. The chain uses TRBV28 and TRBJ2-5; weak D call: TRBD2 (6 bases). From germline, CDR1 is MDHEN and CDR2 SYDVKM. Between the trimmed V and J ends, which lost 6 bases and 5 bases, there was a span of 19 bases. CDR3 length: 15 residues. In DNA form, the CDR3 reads TGTGCCAGCAGCCTGGCCGGGCCCCGGGGGGAGACCCAGTACTTC. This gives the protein CASSLAGPRGETQYF.

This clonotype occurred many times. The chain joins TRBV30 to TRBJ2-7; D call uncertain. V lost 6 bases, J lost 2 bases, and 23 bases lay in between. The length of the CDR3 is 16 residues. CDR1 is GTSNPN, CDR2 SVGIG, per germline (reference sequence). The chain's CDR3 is CACRSRTGPKPYEQYF. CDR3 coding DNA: TGTGCCTGTAGAAGCCGAACGGGCCCAAAACCCTACGAGCAGTACTTC.

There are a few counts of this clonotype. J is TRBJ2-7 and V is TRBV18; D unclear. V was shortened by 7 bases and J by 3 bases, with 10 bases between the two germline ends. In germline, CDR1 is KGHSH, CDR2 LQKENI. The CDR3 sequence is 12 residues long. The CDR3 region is CASWGESYEQYF. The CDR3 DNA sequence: TGTGCCAGCTGGGGTGAGAGCTACGAGCAGTACTTC.

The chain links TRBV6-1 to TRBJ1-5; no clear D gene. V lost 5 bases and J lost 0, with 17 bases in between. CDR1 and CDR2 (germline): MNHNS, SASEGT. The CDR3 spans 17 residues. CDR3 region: CASSQEAEWYSNQPQHF. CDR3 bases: TGTGCCAGCAGTCAGGAGGCTGAATGGTATAGCAATCAGCCCCAGCATTTT.

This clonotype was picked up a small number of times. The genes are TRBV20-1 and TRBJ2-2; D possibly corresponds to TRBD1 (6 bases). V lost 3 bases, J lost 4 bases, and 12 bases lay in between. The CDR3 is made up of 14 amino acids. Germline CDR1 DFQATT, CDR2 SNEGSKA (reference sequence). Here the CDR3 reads CSARDQGRTGELFF. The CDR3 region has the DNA TGCAGTGCTAGGGACCAGGGGCGCACCGGGGAGCTGTTTTTT.

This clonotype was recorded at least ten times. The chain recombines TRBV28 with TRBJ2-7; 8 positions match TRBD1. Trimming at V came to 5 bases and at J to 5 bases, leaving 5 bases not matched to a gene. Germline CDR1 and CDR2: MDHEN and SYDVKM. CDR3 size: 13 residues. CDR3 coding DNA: TGTGCCAGCAGTGCCGGACAGGGTAACGAGCAGTACTTC. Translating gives CASSAGQGNEQYF. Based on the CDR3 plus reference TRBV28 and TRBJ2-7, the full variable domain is DVKVTQSSRYLVKRTGEKVFLECVQDMDHENMFWYRQDPGLGLRLIYFSYDVKMKEKGDIPEGYSVSREKKERFSLILESASTNQTSMYLCASSAGQGNEQYFGPGTRLTVT.

The CDR3: CASSLSGVEQPQHF. The CDR3 region has the DNA TGTGCCAGCAGTTTATCAGGGGTGGAACAGCCCCAGCATTTT. This chain joins TRBV28 and TRBJ1-5; tentatively, D is TRBD1 (6 bases). This CDR3 has 14 residues. Deletions cut 1 base from V and 7 bases from J, with 11 bases between. CDR1 is MDHEN and CDR2 is SYDVKM in the germline V gene.

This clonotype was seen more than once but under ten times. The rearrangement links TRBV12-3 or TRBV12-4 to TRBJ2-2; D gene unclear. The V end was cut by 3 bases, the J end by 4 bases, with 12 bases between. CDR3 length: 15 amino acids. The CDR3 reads CASSFGLSGTGELFF. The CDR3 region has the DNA TGTGCCAGCAGTTTTGGTCTCTCGGGCACCGGGGAGCTGTTTTTT.

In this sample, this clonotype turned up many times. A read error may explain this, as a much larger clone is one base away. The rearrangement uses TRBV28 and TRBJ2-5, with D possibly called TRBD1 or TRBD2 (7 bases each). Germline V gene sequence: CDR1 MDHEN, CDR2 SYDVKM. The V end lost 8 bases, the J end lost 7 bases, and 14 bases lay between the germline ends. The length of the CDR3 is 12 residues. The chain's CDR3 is CASSTGEGTQYF. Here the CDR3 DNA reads TGTGCCAGCTCAACAGGGGAGGGGACCCAGTACTTC.

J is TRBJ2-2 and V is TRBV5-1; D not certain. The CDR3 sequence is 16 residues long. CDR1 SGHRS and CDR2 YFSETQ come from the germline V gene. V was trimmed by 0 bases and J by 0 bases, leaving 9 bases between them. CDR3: CASSLAVRTNTGELFF. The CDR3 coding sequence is TGCGCCAGCAGCTTGGCGGTACGGACGAACACCGGGGAGCTGTTTTTT.